This T cell receptor (beta chain) appears in the sequencing data of a study of CD8+ T cells in alopecia areata. Overall study: Among treated patients, oral tofacitinib was administered at 5 to 10 mg twice daily. Severity was scored as percentage of affected scalp area in treated patients. People stayed on tofacitinib for 6 to 18 months, then stopped the drug for 6 months.

The germline V gene has CDR1 LGHNA and CDR2 YNFKEQ. The CDR3 is 17 residues long. The V end lost 2 bases, the J end lost 0 bases, and 17 bases lay between the germline ends. TCR sequencing used cDNA made by reverse transcription of extracted RNA. Repertoires were generated with immunoSEQ multiplex PCR, while TCRdb's copy carries only in-frame clones and drops some. The profile shows about 190,000 clones, 45% to 75% of them singletons. Treatment in this sample: oral pan-JAK inhibitor, 5-10 mg twice daily. The chain uses TRBV4-2 and TRBJ2-7; D may be TRBD1 (6 bases). This sequence was found in a human donor with alopecia areata. The source material was CD4+ T cells sorted from blood, sampled at week 4, from a patient treated with tofacitinib. CDR3 sequence (DNA): TGTGCCAGCAGCCAACCCCAGGGGCCCCATGGCTCCTACGAGCAGTACTTC. Translating gives CASSQPQGPHGSYEQYF.